This entry describes one T cell receptor (beta chain). Its antigen is currently unknown. The data were obtained in a study of cytomegalovirus exposure and HLA in healthy donors. General study points: The Asian-associated ancestry cluster reportedly had fewer N-insertions than the 666-donor mean in a later analysis.

PCR was performed using 60 Vbeta and 13 Jbeta primers. TCRdb's copy holds only in-frame clones and misses some; the assay was immunoSEQ multiplex PCR. The table records 60,000 or so clones, approximately 77% of them present only once. Though nominally healthy at sampling, donors likely had unrecorded immune exposures. The trim removed 5 bases at V and 5 bases at J, leaving 8 bases unmatched. The length of the CDR3 is 14 residues. Germline assignment: CDR1 MNHEY and CDR2 SMNVEV (reference sequence). This clonotype originated in a woman in her forties in good health and CMV-seropositive. The V and J genes are TRBV27 and TRBJ2-7; 8 nucleotides match TRBD2. Specimen: PBMCs. CDR3 bases: TGTGCCAGCAGTACAGGCGGGGGGTGGGACGAGCAGTACTTC. Translating it yields CASSTGGGWDEQYF.